The subject of this entry is one T cell receptor beta chain. Its target is not known. Trimming stripped 6 bases from V and 9 bases from J, with 12 bases between. CDR1 is MDHEN and CDR2 is SYDVKM in the germline V gene. The CDR3 sequence is 12 residues long. The data were produced by immunoSEQ multiplex PCR, yet TCRdb's version contains in-frame clones alone and is incomplete. The table has around 100,000 clones, around 82% seen once. These data originate in a study of T cell responses to AZD1222 COVID-19 vaccine. Regarding the study as a whole: Spike-specific TCR repertoires showed rising breadth and depth after two AZD1222 doses. Clonal diversity may have been underestimated in mostly white British donors.

The sequenced sample was peripheral blood, obtained on day 0 of AZD1222 vaccination. The TCR was taken from an adult in good health. The gene calls are TRBV28 and TRBJ2-1; D unresolved. In DNA, the CDR3 is TGTGCCAGCAGCCTATGGGGTATTGAGCAGTTCTTC. Translation gives CASSLWGIEQFF.